The 25 T cell receptor beta chains reported below all come from one sample, sequenced in a study of beta chain features in type 1 diabetes. The study, taken as a whole, reports: The study found moderately but significantly shorter TCRB CDR3s in all four CD4+ subsets of Type 1 diabetes patients.

Isolated RNA was reverse transcribed in full, so expressed TCRB transcripts were sequenced. Here immunoSEQ multiplex PCR was the method, and the copy in TCRdb shows in-frame clones only, minus some. The sample shows about 740,000 clones, around an eighth of them seen only once. Their specific antigens are unknown. What was sequenced was naive CD4+ T cells from blood. The receptors were gathered from a young man with type 1 diabetes.

CDR3 region: CASSLDPDGQGYTF. CDR3 in DNA: TGTGCCAGCAGCTTAGACCCGGACGGGCAGGGCTACACCTTC. The chain is built from TRBV7-2 and TRBJ1-2; D is unclear. This CDR3 has 14 amino acids. V was trimmed by 1 base and J by 8 bases, leaving 14 bases between them. Per the germline V gene, CDR1 is SGHTA and CDR2 is FQGNSA.

The genes are TRBV5-6 and TRBJ1-1; the D gene is possibly TRBD1 (6 bases). Trimming removed 4 bases from V and 7 bases from J, with 14 bases in between. CDR1 is SGHDT and CDR2 is YYEEEE in the germline V gene. This CDR3 is 13 amino acids long. The CDR3 loop reads CASSPEGVDEAFF. DNA for the CDR3: TGTGCCAGCAGCCCCGAGGGGGTTGATGAAGCTTTCTTT.

This rearrangement joins TRBV19 to TRBJ1-6; TRBD1 is a possible D gene (5 bases). CDR3 length: 16 amino acids. V lost 3 bases and J 6 bases, leaving 15 bases between the germline ends. From germline, CDR1 is LNHDA and CDR2 SQIVND (reference sequence). The CDR3 protein is CASSIFQGMSNSPLHF. As DNA, the CDR3 is TGTGCCAGTAGTATCTTCCAGGGAATGAGTAATTCACCCCTCCACTTT.

The V and J genes are TRBV4-1 and TRBJ2-5; 7 bases align to TRBD1. CDR1 MGHRA and CDR2 YSYEKL come from the germline V gene. V lost 0 bases and J lost 7; bases outside the gene matches: 8. The CDR3 covers 15 residues. For the CDR3, the DNA is TGCGCCAGCAGCCAAGAGGGCGGGCAGGGGGTGACCCAGTACTTC. Amino acid sequence: CASSQEGGQGVTQYF.

The genes are TRBV12-2 and TRBJ1-1; TRBD1 is taken as the D call from the table, unchecked against the DNA. TRBV12-2 is termed a pseudogene. The CDR3 is 15 residues long. The CDR3 is CASRTYRAPGTEAFF. In nucleotides, the CDR3 is TGTGCAAGTCGCACGTACAGGGCTCCTGGTACTGAAGCTTTCTTT.

Notes on this clone: Additional DNA sequences in this sample encode the identical CDR3. V and J are TRBV5-1 and TRBJ2-7, with D maybe TRBD1 (5 bases). The germline V gene encodes CDR1 SGHRS and CDR2 YFSETQ. The ends were cut back, 0 bases at V and 2 bases at J, with 6 bases in the middle. CDR3 length: 13 residues. CDR3 nucleotide sequence: TGCGCCAGCAGCTTGGCAGGGACCTACGAGCAGTACTTC. Translation gives CASSLAGTYEQYF.

This clone was observed a handful of times. The DNA of the CDR3 is TGTGCCAGCAGCGGATCGACGGTGAGCTCCTACGAGCAGTACTTC. It translates to CASSGSTVSSYEQYF. The V gene is TRBV5-6, the J gene TRBJ2-7; no reliable D call. In germline, CDR1 is SGHDT, CDR2 YYEEEE. The CDR3 loop spans 15 amino acids. Trimming stripped 4 bases from V and 0 bases from J, with 14 bases between.

This clone came up a few times. The V and J genes are TRBV6-5 and TRBJ2-2; D is unclear. Germline loops: CDR1 MNHEY, CDR2 SVGAGI. Trimming took 0 bases from V and 8 from J, leaving 13 bases between them. The CDR3 spans 15 residues. The CDR3 protein is CASSYSRQPEGELFF. As DNA, the CDR3 is TGTGCCAGCAGTTACTCGAGGCAGCCCGAAGGGGAGCTGTTTTTT.

This clone was seen only a few times. The chain is built from TRBV29-1 and TRBJ2-7; either TRBD1 or TRBD2 may fit D (5 bases each). The CDR3 covers 15 residues. V was shortened by 4 bases and J by 2 bases, with 18 bases between the two germline ends. Germline V gene sequence: CDR1 SQVTM, CDR2 ANQGSEA. The CDR3 reads CSVVPSRGPTYEQYF. CDR3 DNA sequence: TGCAGCGTTGTCCCTTCGAGGGGTCCGACCTACGAGCAGTACTTC.

This clone was recorded a few times. The chain has TRBV30 and TRBJ1-1; no definite D call. Germline V gene sequence: CDR1 GTSNPN, CDR2 SVGIG (reference sequence). This CDR3 has 14 residues. Trimming took 0 bases from V and 5 from J, leaving 13 bases between them. CDR3: CAWSVDRWGTEAFF. Written as DNA, the CDR3 is TGTGCCTGGAGTGTAGATAGATGGGGAACTGAAGCTTTCTTT. Variable domain in full (rest from reference TRBV30 and TRBJ1-1): SQTIHQWPATLVQPVGSPLSLECTVEGTSNPNLYWYRQAAGRGLQLLFYSVGIGQISSEVPQNLSASRPQDRQFILSSKKLLLSDSGFYLCAWSVDRWGTEAFFGQGTRLTVV.

The CDR3 spells CASSTVTGRNEQFF. CDR3 nucleotides: TGTGCCAGCAGTACCGTGACGGGGAGGAATGAGCAGTTCTTC. The gene calls are TRBV28 and TRBJ2-1; D might be TRBD2 (6 bases). Germline V gene data show CDR1 as MDHEN and CDR2 as SYDVKM. V dropped 5 bases and J dropped 7 bases, with 15 bases sitting between them. The CDR3 runs 14 residues.

The chain is built from TRBV14 and TRBJ1-2, with D maybe TRBD1 (6 bases). The CDR3 length is 13 residues. Germline V gene sequence: CDR1 SGHDN, CDR2 FVKESK. Trimming left V 0 bases short and J 7 bases short, with 9 bases between. The chain's CDR3 is CASSQDPRGGYTF. The DNA for the CDR3 is TGTGCCAGCAGCCAAGATCCCAGGGGTGGCTACACCTTC.

This clone was seen only a few times. V and J are TRBV14 and TRBJ1-3, with 9 bases matching TRBD1. Trimming at V came to 2 bases and at J to 0 bases, leaving 14 bases not matched to a gene. The CDR3 totals 20 residues. Germline CDR1 SGHDN, CDR2 FVKESK. The CDR3: CASSQLNPPGQGNSGNTIYF. The CDR3 DNA is TGTGCCAGCAGCCAACTCAACCCTCCGGGACAGGGAAACTCTGGAAACACCATATATTTT.

This clone was found a few times. J is TRBJ2-1 and V is TRBV14; 8 nucleotides align to TRBD1. The germline CDR1 and CDR2 sequences are SGHDN and FVKESK. This CDR3 has 16 amino acids. Trimming removed 6 bases from V and 7 bases from J; junction bases left unmatched: 14. The CDR3 spells CASSPRAKQGGNEQFF. DNA for the CDR3: TGTGCCAGCAGTCCTAGAGCGAAACAGGGGGGAAATGAGCAGTTCTTC. The whole variable domain, remainder taken from reference TRBV14 and TRBJ2-1, is EAGVTQFPSHSVIEKGQTVTLRCDPISGHDNLYWYRRVMGKEIKFLLHFVKESKQDESGMPNNRFLAERTGGTYSTLKVQPAELEDSGVYFCASSPRAKQGGNEQFFGPGTRLTVL.

This clone has more than one count but fewer than ten. The V gene is TRBV5-6, the J gene TRBJ2-7; either TRBD1 or TRBD2 may supply D (5 bases each). The CDR3 loop spans 15 amino acids. Germline-derived CDR1 and CDR2 are SGHDT and YYEEEE. Between the trimmed V and J ends, which lost 5 bases and 1 base, there was a span of 16 bases. Written as DNA, the CDR3 is TGTGCCAGCAGTTCGGCCGGGACGGGGTCCTACGAGCAGTACTTC. It is translated as CASSSAGTGSYEQYF.

This clone has only a few counts. This rearrangement joins TRBV27 to TRBJ2-5, with TRBD2 matching 7 bases. The CDR3 runs 15 residues. The germline V gene encodes CDR1 MNHEY and CDR2 SMNVEV (reference sequence). Unmatched junction bases numbered 5, after V lost 0 bases and J lost 4 bases. CDR3 coding DNA: TGTGCCAGCAGTTTATCGATAGCGGGTGGAGAGACCCAGTACTTC. Residues: CASSLSIAGGETQYF.

This clone was seen only a few times. The chain joins TRBV19 to TRBJ2-1; maybe TRBD2 (7 bases). V dropped 0 bases and J dropped 7 bases, with 13 bases sitting between them. Germline loops: CDR1 LNHDA, CDR2 SQIVND (reference sequence). The CDR3 totals 15 residues. CDR3 sequence: CASSIDRGAVNEQFF. The CDR3, as DNA: TGTGCCAGTAGTATAGACCGGGGGGCGGTAAATGAGCAGTTCTTC. The full variable domain, with the rest looked up from reference TRBV19 and TRBJ2-1, is DGGITQSPKYLFRKEGQNVTLSCEQNLNHDAMYWYRQDPGQGLRLIYYSQIVNDFQKGDIAEGYSVSREKKESFPLTVTSAQKNPTAFYLCASSIDRGAVNEQFFGPGTRLTVL.

V is TRBV29-1 and J is TRBJ2-2, with D perhaps matching TRBD2 (5 bases). Between the trimmed V and J ends, which lost 7 bases and 8 bases, there was a span of 17 bases. The germline V gene encodes CDR1 SQVTM and CDR2 ANQGSEA. CDR3 size: 13 residues. CDR3 sequence reads: CSARGGVLGELFF. In DNA, the CDR3 is TGCAGCGCCCGGGGTGGGGTTTTAGGGGAGCTGTTTTTT.

This clone came up a few times. The gene calls are TRBV4-1 and TRBJ2-7, with D hard to call. Looked up from germline, CDR1 is MGHRA and CDR2 is YSYEKL. V was pared by 3 bases and J by 3 bases, with 12 bases between. CDR3 size: 14 residues. This CDR3 is CASSQLGPNYEQYF. CDR3 nucleotides: TGCGCCAGCAGCCAGCTTGGTCCAAACTACGAGCAGTACTTC.

The CDR3 reads CASSTGTLQPQHF. CDR3 nucleotide sequence: TGTGCCAGCAGCACCGGGACACTTCAGCCCCAGCATTTT. The chain combines TRBV5-6 with TRBJ1-5, with TRBD1 as a possible D gene (6 bases). This CDR3 spans 13 amino acids. With 4 bases removed from V and 6 bases from J, the gap between germline ends came to 11 bases. Looked up from germline, CDR1 is SGHDT and CDR2 is YYEEEE.

This clone was seen more than once but under ten times. J is TRBJ2-5 and V is TRBV10-1; D not resolved. This CDR3 has 14 amino acids. V was trimmed by 6 bases and J by 5 bases, leaving 16 bases between them. Per the germline V gene, CDR1 is WNHNN and CDR2 is SYGVQD (reference sequence). The DNA for the CDR3 is TGCGCCAGCAGCCGGACCCTTCCATCGGAGACCCAGTACTTC. Translated: CASSRTLPSETQYF.

This clone was picked up a small number of times. The V gene is TRBV7-7, the J gene TRBJ2-1; 7 positions match TRBD1. The CDR3 runs 13 residues. Germline values: CDR1 SSHAT, CDR2 FNYEAQ (reference sequence). V shed 5 bases, J shed 3 bases, and the junction held 1 base outside the gene matches. CDR3 loop: CASSRQGYNEQFF. The CDR3 coding sequence is TGTGCCAGCAGCAGACAGGGCTACAATGAGCAGTTCTTC.

The J gene is TRBJ1-2, the V gene TRBV30, with D possibly TRBD1 on 6 matching bases. Deletions cut 1 base from V and 4 bases from J, with 16 bases between. The CDR3 covers 15 residues. Germline lookup yields CDR1 GTSNPN and CDR2 SVGIG (reference sequence). The DNA for the CDR3 is TGTGCCTGGAGTGGAGGGGGGCGAGTTGCCTATGGCTACACCTTC. This encodes CAWSGGGRVAYGYTF.

In this sample, this clone turned up a few times. This chain uses TRBV11-3 with TRBJ1-6; D is unresolved. The CDR3 length is 12 residues. The V end was cut by 5 bases, the J end by 9 bases, with 8 bases between. From germline, CDR1 is SGHNT and CDR2 YENEEA. The CDR3 bases are TGTGCCAGCAGCGCCCCCACTTCACCCCTCCACTTT. It yields the protein CASSAPTSPLHF.

The chain is built from TRBV6-5 and TRBJ2-5; no definite D call. This CDR3 comprises 16 residues. Germline CDR1 and CDR2: MNHEY and SVGAGI. V lost 8 bases to trimming and J lost 5 bases, with 24 bases between them. CDR3 in amino acids: CASGSSKSSIGETQYF. As DNA, the CDR3 is TGTGCCAGCGGTTCTTCTAAGTCTAGTATCGGGGAGACCCAGTACTTC.